The 20 T cell receptor beta chains below come from one sample, sequenced in a study of shared clonotypes between healthy human individuals. The table came from immunoSEQ multiplex PCR; TCRdb's copy has only in-frame clones and leaves some out. The sample shows some 2.1 million clones, less than 95% of them seen only once. Terminally differentiated effector memory CD45RA+ cells were excluded from the naive CD8 cells, which were CD45RO-negative and positively selected for CCR7. The specimen was naive CD8+ T cells sorted from blood. The receptors here all came from a man between 18 and 29 years old in good health.

The V gene is TRBV29-1, the J gene TRBJ1-2; TRBD1 agrees at 9 bases. CDR1 and CDR2 (germline): SQVTM, ANQGSEA. The V gene end was trimmed by 0 bases and the J gene end by 2 bases; junction bases not matched to a gene: 7. This CDR3 contains 16 residues. As DNA, the CDR3 is TGCAGCGTTGAAGATCCGGGGACAGGGTTGAACTATGGCTACACCTTC. Translated, it gives CSVEDPGTGLNYGYTF.

CDR3 in DNA: TGCGCCAGCAGCTTGGGGGAGGGGGATTCACCCCTCCACTTT. It yields the protein CASSLGEGDSPLHF. The gene calls are TRBV5-1 and TRBJ1-6, with TRBD1 as a possible D gene (6 bases). The CDR3 covers 14 residues. Trimming stripped 0 bases from V and 8 bases from J, with 9 bases between. Germline CDR1 SGHRS, CDR2 YFSETQ.

The chain carries TRBV5-3 and TRBJ2-4; 10 bases line up with TRBD2. TRBV5-3 is an open reading frame, and its role is uncertain. The CDR3 has 18 amino acids. Unmatched junction bases numbered 13, after V lost 7 bases and J lost 0 bases. The chain's CDR3 is CARVLRSGGPLAKNIQYF. The CDR3 nucleotides are TGTGCCAGAGTTCTCCGTAGCGGGGGGCCATTAGCCAAAAACATTCAGTACTTC.

The chain employs TRBV7-6 and TRBJ2-3; 8 nucleotides agree with TRBD1. J gave up 3 bases and V 2 bases, and 7 bases lay outside the gene matches. The CDR3 runs 16 residues. Per the germline V gene, CDR1 is SGHVS and CDR2 is FNYEAQ. CDR3 sequence: CASSLSVTGVTDTQYF. The CDR3 DNA reads as TGTGCCAGCAGCTTATCAGTGACAGGGGTGACAGATACGCAGTATTTT. Full variable domain (outside the CDR3, taken from reference TRBV7-6 and TRBJ2-3): GAGVSQSPRYKVTKRGQDVALRCDPISGHVSLYWYRQALGQGPEFLTYFNYEAQQDKSGLPNDRFSAERPEGSISTLTIQRTEQRDSAMYRCASSLSVTGVTDTQYFGPGTRLTVL.

J is TRBJ2-7 and V is TRBV30; D perhaps matches TRBD2 (6 bases). Germline lookup yields CDR1 GTSNPN and CDR2 SVGIG (reference sequence). CDR3 length: 13 residues. V dropped 3 bases and J dropped 4 bases, with 13 bases sitting between them. The CDR3 sequence: CAWSGTGDYEQYF. The CDR3 coding sequence is TGTGCCTGGAGCGGGACTGGAGATTACGAGCAGTACTTC. The whole variable domain, filled in from reference TRBV30 and TRBJ2-7, reads SQTIHQWPATLVQPVGSPLSLECTVEGTSNPNLYWYRQAAGRGLQLLFYSVGIGQISSEVPQNLSASRPQDRQFILSSKKLLLSDSGFYLCAWSGTGDYEQYFGPGTRLTVT.

The chain couples TRBV27 to TRBJ2-7; D gene unclear. The germline V and J ends were trimmed by 0 bases and 3 bases, with 15 bases remaining between them. Looked up from germline, CDR1 is MNHEY and CDR2 is SMNVEV (reference sequence). The CDR3 totals 16 residues. The CDR3 coding sequence is TGTGCCAGCAGTTTATCCGCAGGAAGCCTTAACTACGAGCAGTACTTC. Residues: CASSLSAGSLNYEQYF.

The gene calls are TRBV6-5 and TRBJ2-7; possible D gene TRBD1, 5 bases. The CDR3 is made up of 15 amino acids. The germline V and J ends were trimmed by 6 bases and 3 bases, with 18 bases remaining between them. The germline CDR1 and CDR2 sequences are MNHEY and SVGAGI. The CDR3, as DNA: TGTGCCAGCAGGCTCACAGGATTCGCAGGCTACGAGCAGTACTTC. This encodes CASRLTGFAGYEQYF.

This clone was observed a handful of times. The V gene is TRBV4-1, the J gene TRBJ2-7; D might be TRBD1 (6 bases). Per the germline V gene, CDR1 is MGHRA and CDR2 is YSYEKL. V was pared by 8 bases and J by 5 bases, with 25 bases between. The CDR3 runs 16 residues. CDR3 sequence reads: CASRDLSSSGAHEQYF. As DNA, the CDR3 is TGCGCCAGCCGCGACCTTTCCTCTTCAGGGGCCCACGAGCAGTACTTC.

J is TRBJ2-7 and V is TRBV29-1; no definite D call. CDR3 length: 15 amino acids. Germline loops: CDR1 SQVTM, CDR2 ANQGSEA. V was shortened by 2 bases and J by 3 bases, with 17 bases between the two germline ends. The CDR3 DNA is TGCAGCGTTGAATTCCGTGGGCAGCCCGACTACGAGCAGTACTTC. Amino acid sequence: CSVEFRGQPDYEQYF.

V gene TRBV9 combines with J gene TRBJ1-3, with D possibly matching TRBD1 (5 bases). Germline CDR1 reads SGDLS; CDR2 reads YYNGEE. The V end was cut by 5 bases, the J end by 0 bases, with 12 bases between. The CDR3 runs 15 residues. CDR3 region: CASRADTSSGNTIYF. The CDR3 DNA sequence: TGTGCCAGCAGGGCGGACACCAGCTCTGGAAACACCATATATTTT.

This chain connects TRBV6-5 to TRBJ2-7, with D perhaps matching TRBD1 (6 bases). This CDR3 has 14 amino acids. CDR1 and CDR2 (germline): MNHEY, SVGAGI. Trimming took 2 bases from V and 4 from J, leaving 12 bases between them. CDR3 sequence (DNA): TGTGCCAGCAGTTACAATCCGGACAGTTACGAGCAGTACTTC. Amino acid sequence: CASSYNPDSYEQYF.

This chain connects TRBV2 to TRBJ2-1, with TRBD1 matching 9 bases. Germline loops: CDR1 SNHLY, CDR2 FYNNEI. V lost 8 bases to trimming and J lost 7 bases; unmatched junction nucleotides: 9. CDR3 length: 14 residues. CDR3 amino acids: CASLGQGIDNEQFF. The CDR3 nucleotides read TGTGCCAGCTTAGGACAGGGGATTGATAATGAGCAGTTCTTC.

This chain links TRBV4-3 with TRBJ2-1; the match to TRBD1 covers 7 bases. J was trimmed by 4 bases and V by 0 bases; bases with no gene match: 6. Germline V gene data show CDR1 as LGHNA and CDR2 as YSLEER. CDR3 length: 16 residues. The CDR3 spells CASSQDERDSYNEQFF. The CDR3, as DNA: TGCGCCAGCAGCCAAGATGAACGGGACAGTTACAATGAGCAGTTCTTC.

This chain uses TRBV7-9 with TRBJ1-1; 8 bases match TRBD1. After removal of 1 base from V and 4 bases from J, the junction contained 5 bases not matched to a gene. The CDR3 has 15 residues. Germline-derived CDR1 and CDR2 are SEHNR and FQNEAQ (reference sequence). DNA for the CDR3: TGTGCCAGCAGCTTAGACCGGACAGGGCCCACTGAAGCTTTCTTT. The encoded protein is CASSLDRTGPTEAFF.

DNA of the CDR3: TGCGCCAGCAGCCAAGATCAATTTCAAGGGGGCACTGAAGCTTTCTTT. It is translated as CASSQDQFQGGTEAFF. The gene calls are TRBV4-3 and TRBJ1-1; TRBD1 might be the D (6 bases). CDR1 is LGHNA and CDR2 is YSLEER in the germline V gene. V lost 0 bases and J 4 bases, leaving 15 bases between the germline ends. This CDR3 spans 16 amino acids.

This chain joins TRBV10-2 and TRBJ2-3, with 9 bases identical to TRBD2. The V and J ends lost 4 bases and 4 bases, in that order; junction bases with no gene match: 3. CDR1 WSHSY and CDR2 SAAADI come from the germline V gene. The CDR3 loop spans 14 amino acids. The CDR3: CASSVIAGADTQYF. In DNA form, the CDR3 reads TGCGCCAGCAGTGTGATAGCGGGGGCAGATACGCAGTATTTT.

The rearrangement links TRBV6-1 to TRBJ1-2, with D perhaps TRBD1 (6 bases). V was clipped by 6 bases and J by 4 bases, with 12 bases between them. CDR1 and CDR2 from the germline V gene are MNHNS and SASEGT. This CDR3 is built from 13 residues. Here the CDR3 reads CASRDSLGYGYTF. Written as DNA, the CDR3 is TGTGCCAGCAGGGACAGTTTGGGCTATGGCTACACCTTC.

V is TRBV27 and J is TRBJ1-2; D not resolved. The germline V gene has CDR1 MNHEY and CDR2 SMNVEV (reference sequence). The CDR3 is 13 residues long. The V end lost 6 bases, the J end lost 2 bases, and 10 bases lay between the germline ends. This CDR3 reads CASRSSGNYGYTF. CDR3 nucleotides: TGTGCCAGCAGGTCGTCAGGAAACTATGGCTACACCTTC.

The chain combines TRBV6-5 with TRBJ2-7; TRBD1 agrees at 8 bases. Unmatched junction bases numbered 6, after V lost 0 bases and J lost 2 bases. Germline lookup yields CDR1 MNHEY and CDR2 SVGAGI. This CDR3 has 16 residues. CDR3 in amino acids: CASSYSSTGVPYEQYF. CDR3 nucleotide sequence: TGTGCCAGCAGTTACTCGTCGACAGGGGTTCCCTACGAGCAGTACTTC.

This chain joins TRBV30 and TRBJ2-1; 7 positions agree with TRBD2. The CDR3 loop spans 15 amino acids. The germline gives CDR1 GTSNPN, CDR2 SVGIG (reference sequence). J lost 4 bases, V lost 4 bases, and 10 bases had no gene match. CDR3 sequence (DNA): TGTGCCTGGAAAGGTCTTTTCGGGGGGTACAATGAGCAGTTCTTC. Encoded protein: CAWKGLFGGYNEQFF.